This T cell receptor (beta chain) was found in a study of post-analysis software for immune sequencing data. Study-wide context: Relapsing-remitting, secondary progressive and progressive-relapsing forms made up the multiple sclerosis disease courses.

The CDR3 spans 17 residues. V shed 0 bases and J 0 bases; nucleotides not matched to a gene: 9. Germline assignment: CDR1 DFQATT and CDR2 SNEGSKA (reference sequence). Of note for this clonotype: Its specificity is unknown.

Whole-study findings and limits: Patients had higher frequencies than controls of about five TRBV segments, including TRBV5-6, TRBV5-1 and TRBV20-1.

The library was made from cDNA and included unique molecular identifiers. TCRdb independently ran MiXCR on the PCR reads; one entry per CDR3 protein. The sample includes about 770,000 distinct CDR3 sequences, roughly 46% of them seen just once. V is TRBV20-1 and J is TRBJ2-3; TRBD2 agrees at 7 bases. The source of this sequence is a girl aged 5 to 17 with multiple sclerosis. Sequenced input: blood. This CDR3 reads CSARDPLADTSTDTQYF. CDR3 coding DNA: TGCAGTGCTAGAGATCCCCTAGCGGATACTAGCACAGATACGCAGTATTTT.